Listed below are T cell receptor beta chains from one sample, sequenced in a study of T cells in Graves' hyperthyroidism and ophthalmopathy. MiXCR was run by TCRdb on the multiplex PCR reads, yielding one entry per CDR3 protein. The sample shows approximately 530,000 distinct CDR3 sequences, just under 20% of them seen only once. Sequenced input: blood. The receptors shown here come from a man aged 35 to 55 with Graves' ophthalmopathy. CDR3s include the opening cysteine and the closing phenylalanine or tryptophan. D genes are given only for firm matches. Where a row states a size, it is once, few, many or the class of an expanded clone; other rows omit it.

>.|TRBV20-1|once|TRBJ2-7
TGCAGTGCCAGGGGGAGGGTCCCCCGGACAGAGTACTACGAGCAGTACTTC
CSARGRVPRTEYYEQYF
>.|TRBV7-6|few|TRBJ1-1
TGTGCCAGCAGCTTAAGTTTGACACCGAACACTGAAGCTTTCTTT
CASSLSLTPNTEAFF
>TRBD2|TRBV27|few|TRBJ2-3
TGTGCCAGCAGTTTATCGACTAGCGGGGGGGCCCCTACGCAGTATTTT
CASSLSTSGGAPTQYF
>.|TRBV20-1|.|TRBJ1-1
TGCAGTGCTAGTCAGTGGGGGCGGGGGGCCACTGAAGCTTTCTTT
CSASQWGRGATEAFF
>.|TRBV11-2|many|TRBJ1-3
TGTGCCAGCAGCGTCGGGACGGTGTCTGGAAACACCATATATTTT
CASSVGTVSGNTIYF
>TRBD2|TRBV18|.|TRBJ2-3
TGTGCCAGCTCACCCCTAGCGGGGGAGTCAATGGGTACGCAGTATTTT
CASSPLAGESMGTQYF
>TRBD1|TRBV20-1|many|TRBJ2-1
TGCAGTGCTAGAGATGACAGGGACAATGAGCAGTTCTTC
CSARDDRDNEQFF
>TRBD1|TRBV7-9|.|TRBJ2-5
TGTGCCAGCAGCTTCCCCCCAGGGGGAGACGGAACCCAGTACTTC
CASSFPPGGDGTQYF
>.|TRBV12-3/TRBV12-4|many|TRBJ2-5
TGTGCCAGCAGAGGAGGGCAAGAGACCCAGTACTTC
CASRGGQETQYF
>.|TRBV12-3/TRBV12-4|few|TRBJ1-1
TGTGCCAGCAGAGCAGGGTCCACTGAAGCTTTCTTT
CASRAGSTEAFF
>TRBD1|TRBV9|.|TRBJ2-5
TGTGCCAGCAGCGTAGGGCTCCAGGGGGTTGGGGAGACCCAGTACTTC
CASSVGLQGVGETQYF
>.|TRBV7-8|once|TRBJ1-1
TGTGCCAGCAGCTTAGGAGTCCTGATGAACACTGAAGCTTTCTTT
CASSLGVLMNTEAFF
>TRBD2|TRBV24-1|.|TRBJ2-3
TGTGCCACCAGTGATCCCAGCGGGGGGGCAGAAGATACGCAGTATTTT
CATSDPSGGAEDTQYF
>.|TRBV4-1|.|TRBJ1-2
TGCGCCAGCAGCCAAGATATTCAGGGGATTGTTAATGGCTACACCTTC
CASSQDIQGIVNGYTF
>.|TRBV7-2|.|TRBJ2-5
TGTGCCAGCAGCTTACGACGGGAGACCCAGCACTTC
CASSLRRETQHF
>TRBD2|TRBV13|few|TRBJ2-5
TGTGCCAGCAGCTCGAGCGGGGGGCATTTGCAGACCCAGTACTTC
CASSSSGGHLQTQYF
>TRBD2|TRBV27|.|TRBJ2-1
TGTGCCAGCAGGGAAGTAGCGGGCGGAGAGCAGTTCTTC
CASREVAGGEQFF
>.|TRBV6-2/TRBV6-3|.|TRBJ1-5
TGTGCCAGCAGTTACTCGGAGGGGTGGGTTCAGCCCCAGCATTTT
CASSYSEGWVQPQHF
>.|TRBV7-2|.|TRBJ2-5
TGTGCCAGCAGCTTAGCGAGGGGGGGGGGAGAGACCCAGTACTTC
CASSLARGGGETQYF
>.|TRBV6-1|many|TRBJ2-2
TGTGCCAGCAGTGTCGAGGGGGTGAACACCGGGGAGCTGTTTTTT
CASSVEGVNTGELFF
>.|TRBV30|few|TRBJ1-2
TGTGCCTTACCTTTGCGGAGACATCTGAACTATGGCTACACCTTC
CALPLRRHLNYGYTF
>TRBD2|TRBV4-3|.|TRBJ2-1
TGCGCCAGCAGCCAAGAGGGACTAGCGGGGTTTGCCCCCAACAATGAGCAGTTCTTC
CASSQEGLAGFAPNNEQFF
>TRBD2|TRBV7-3|few|TRBJ2-7
TGTGCCAGCAGCATACTAGCGGGGGCCTTCTACGAGCAGTACTTC
CASSILAGAFYEQYF
>.|TRBV7-8|many|TRBJ2-5
TGTGCCAGCAGCCCCGGCCATCGGGAGACCCAGTACTTC
CASSPGHRETQYF
>.|TRBV4-1|many|TRBJ1-1
TGCGCCAGCAGCCAATGGAACAGCGCGAACACTGAAGCTTTCTTT
CASSQWNSANTEAFF
>.|TRBV18|many|TRBJ1-1
TGTGCCAGCTCACCAGAGCGGGTGAAGAACACTGAAGCTTTCTTT
CASSPERVKNTEAFF
>.|TRBV5-6|few|TRBJ2-3
TGTGCCAGCCGACGGACTAGCACAGATACGCAGTATTTT
CASRRTSTDTQYF
>TRBD1|TRBV12-3/TRBV12-4|.|TRBJ2-1
TGTGCCAGCAGTTTTTTTGGGACAGGGGAGTTCTTC
CASSFFGTGEFF
>.|TRBV6-1|.|TRBJ1-6
TGTGCCAGCCAACAGAGCTCCTATAATTCACCCCTCCACTTT
CASQQSSYNSPLHF
>.|TRBV7-2|many|TRBJ2-3
TGTGCCAGCAGCTCCACCTCCAATAGCGCAGATACGCAGTATTTT
CASSSTSNSADTQYF
>.|TRBV29-1|few|TRBJ1-1
TGCAGCGGCACCTCAGGACGTATAGAAGCTTTCTTT
CSGTSGRIEAFF
>TRBD1|TRBV3-1|many|TRBJ1-1
TGTGCCAGCAGCCACAACAGGGGGAACACTGAAGCTTTCTTT
CASSHNRGNTEAFF
>.|TRBV2|many|TRBJ2-3
TGTGCCAGCAGTAGCGAGACAGGTTTCAGCACAGATACGCAGTATTTT
CASSSETGFSTDTQYF
>TRBD2|TRBV20-1|.|TRBJ2-7
TGCAGTGCTACTAACGCGGGACTAGCGGGATACGAGCAGTACTTC
CSATNAGLAGYEQYF
>.|TRBV20-1|many|TRBJ2-5
TGCAGTGCTGCGGATGACAGGTGGAGGGGGGAGACCCAGTACTTC
CSAADDRWRGETQYF
>.|TRBV19|.|TRBJ2-3
TGTGCCAGTAGTTCCCCTCCCGGGGGCACAGATACGCAGTATTTT
CASSSPPGGTDTQYF